This paragraph reports one T cell receptor beta chain. Its target is unknown. These data are taken from a study of blood T cells in healthy people across ages. Combining a sample-barcoded 5' primer with a J-beta primer mix, a second PCR ran for roughly 6 to 12 cycles. In TCRdb, the 5' RACE reads were re-called with MiXCR into one record per CDR3 protein. The profile shows some 1.5 million distinct CDR3 sequences, over 25% of them singletons. Whole-study findings and limits: CMV infection status of these donors was not known.

This CDR3 spans 16 amino acids. Trimming took 2 bases from V and 0 from J; bases not matched to a gene: 2. In germline, CDR1 is KGHDR, CDR2 SFDVKD. This TCR derives from a woman in her twenties or thirties in good health. The chain uses TRBV24-1 and TRBJ1-5, with TRBD1 matching 8 bases. Sample: blood. The CDR3 protein is CATSDSGGNSNQPQHF. In nucleotides, the CDR3 is TGTGCCACCAGTGATTCAGGGGGCAATAGCAATCAGCCCCAGCATTTT.